This T cell receptor (beta chain) was sequenced in a study of beta chain features in type 1 diabetes (dated 2018 in TCRdb). General notes on the study: Patients and healthy donors did not differ in mean age, gender distribution, total cell number or subset yield. A total of around 110,000,000 sorted cells were examined across all samples, and RNA yield correlated strongly with the number of cells per subset. In the study, TCRB repertoires of sorted circulating CD4+ T cell subsets from recently diagnosed type 1 diabetes patients were compared with those of matched healthy donors. Regulatory and stem cell-like memory subsets were isolated from only 8 patients and about 8 healthy donors, whereas naive and central memory subsets came from all 30 or so donors.

Paper-wide results and their limitations: Because the HLA sub-analyses included only small numbers of individuals, any influence of HLA type on TCRB rearrangement was left unresolved. Shorter templates might be favored by PCR, yet because patient and control samples were amplified and corrected together, any such skew would affect both groups equally. Patients with type 1 diabetes made fewer insertions and deleted more nucleotides at VDJ recombination sites, implying thymic rearrangement abnormalities. Because cDNA was sequenced instead of genomic DNA, activated cells with high expression could be over-represented, although the groups did not differ in activation or CD3 levels. The naive, central memory and regulatory TCRB repertoires appeared to resemble one another more closely among patients than among healthy donors. A moderate but significant shortening of TCRB CDR3 length was observed in type 1 diabetes patients in all four CD4+ subsets.

A single peripheral blood draw of around 120 mL on average was collected from each donor into heparinised tubes. Using a panel that included CD45RO, CCR7, CD25, CD127, CD95 and CD27, naive, central memory, regulatory and stem cell-like memory CD4+ T cells were sorted on a BD FACSAria II. A purity above 95% was achieved for all sorted populations. PBMCs were isolated right away by Lymphoprep density gradient centrifugation and were stained directly, without culture. So that batch effects would be minimized, each experiment stained and sorted samples in pairs, pairing one healthy donor with one patient. With respect to this clone: The clone's antigen remains unknown. Base qualities are not provided; no much larger clone lies one nucleotide away.

V has 10 bases trimmed and J has 4 bases trimmed; junction bases matching no gene number 6. Sequences SGHTA (CDR1) and FQGNSA (CDR2) are obtained from the germline V gene. The CDR3, from cysteine to phenylalanine, totals 14 residues. The DNA shown is the 42-base CDR3, in frame from base 1. All of the isolated RNA was reverse transcribed with the High Capacity cDNA Reverse Transcription Kit, so expressed TCRB transcripts were sequenced. Deep immunoSEQ sequencing was applied to naive, central memory and regulatory T cell samples, giving an average of roughly 3.3 million total reads per sample. Sorted cells were lysed in RLT buffer and RNA was extracted with DNase-treated RNeasy Micro or Mini kits, depending on cell number. To prevent cross-contamination, each cell subset was processed individually, whereas patient and healthy donor samples were processed jointly. The immunoSEQ multiplex PCR was used to amplify TCRB sequences from cDNA, generating 87-bp fragments that spanned the CDR3 region. Amplicons were sequenced on the Illumina HiSeq platform. The authors' analysis ran thus. Synthetic template baselines were used to correct PCR bias computationally, reads within Hamming distance 2 were collapsed, and singletons that could not be merged were discarded. Reads were aligned against IMGT so that V, D and J genes, CDR3 length and insertions or deletions at six rearrangement sites could be assigned. Within each subset, clonotype counts were normalized to sorted cell number, and only after that were true diversity and Gini coefficients computed with the tcR R package. The overlap coefficient, calculated on TCRB nucleotide sequences, was used to quantify repertoire sharing. Out-of-frame TCRB sequences from naive cells were analyzed as a proxy for the pre-selection repertoire. TCRdb took this table from immuneACCESS and kept in-frame rearrangements with V and J called. Such tables lack part of the clones; where checked against another copy, unresolved V genes explain under half of the gap, and the rest is unexplained. V and J calls and clone size follow that table, whereas D and trimming were derived from the DNA. Present in this sample are 300,000 to 400,000 clones, 11% of which were seen just once. The top ten clonotypes cover roughly 0.016% of the sample.

The rearranged segments are TRBV7-2 and TRBJ2-3, with 12 middle bases fitting TRBD2. This clonotype originated in a woman in her twenties or thirties in good health. Material: naive CD4+ T cells from blood. Taken with the paper, the label for cell subset or site translates to: true naive CD4+ T cells. The nucleotide sequence is given as TGTGCCACTAGACTAGCGGGAGTTGCAGATACGCAGTATTTT. It encodes CATRLAGVADTQYF.